This T cell receptor (beta chain) was documented in a study of CD8+ T cells in alopecia areata. Study-wide background: Each of the treated patients was given oral tofacitinib, 5 to 10 mg twice daily, for moderate-to-severe alopecia areata.

Study results and limitations: Whereas mice showed it more clearly, TCR sharing across patients was murkier, possibly because of HLA. Among the top 100, expanded CD8+ clones were significantly decreased by tofacitinib, as was scalp clonality.

In the case of this clone: Its antigen remains unknown.

Indicated treatment: oral pan-JAK inhibitor, 5-10 mg twice daily. Extraction and reverse transcription of RNA yielded cDNA as the sequencing template. Assay: immunoSEQ multiplex PCR; the TCRdb copy retains only in-frame clones and omits some. The profile covers 150,000 to 200,000 clones, with less than 70% appearing a single time and approximately 1.4% taken by the ten largest. The CDR3 sequence is 12 residues long. CDR1 and CDR2 (germline): SQVTM, ANQGSEA. V gave up 8 bases and J gave up 0 bases, with 9 bases separating them. The sample in question was CD4+ T cells sorted from blood, obtained at approximately week 49, from a patient treated with tofacitinib. This chain uses TRBV29-1 with TRBJ2-3, with unresolved D. The receptor comes from a human donor with alopecia areata. CDR3 loop: CSSTVSTDTQYF. CDR3 coding DNA: TGCAGCTCGACCGTAAGCACAGATACGCAGTATTTT.